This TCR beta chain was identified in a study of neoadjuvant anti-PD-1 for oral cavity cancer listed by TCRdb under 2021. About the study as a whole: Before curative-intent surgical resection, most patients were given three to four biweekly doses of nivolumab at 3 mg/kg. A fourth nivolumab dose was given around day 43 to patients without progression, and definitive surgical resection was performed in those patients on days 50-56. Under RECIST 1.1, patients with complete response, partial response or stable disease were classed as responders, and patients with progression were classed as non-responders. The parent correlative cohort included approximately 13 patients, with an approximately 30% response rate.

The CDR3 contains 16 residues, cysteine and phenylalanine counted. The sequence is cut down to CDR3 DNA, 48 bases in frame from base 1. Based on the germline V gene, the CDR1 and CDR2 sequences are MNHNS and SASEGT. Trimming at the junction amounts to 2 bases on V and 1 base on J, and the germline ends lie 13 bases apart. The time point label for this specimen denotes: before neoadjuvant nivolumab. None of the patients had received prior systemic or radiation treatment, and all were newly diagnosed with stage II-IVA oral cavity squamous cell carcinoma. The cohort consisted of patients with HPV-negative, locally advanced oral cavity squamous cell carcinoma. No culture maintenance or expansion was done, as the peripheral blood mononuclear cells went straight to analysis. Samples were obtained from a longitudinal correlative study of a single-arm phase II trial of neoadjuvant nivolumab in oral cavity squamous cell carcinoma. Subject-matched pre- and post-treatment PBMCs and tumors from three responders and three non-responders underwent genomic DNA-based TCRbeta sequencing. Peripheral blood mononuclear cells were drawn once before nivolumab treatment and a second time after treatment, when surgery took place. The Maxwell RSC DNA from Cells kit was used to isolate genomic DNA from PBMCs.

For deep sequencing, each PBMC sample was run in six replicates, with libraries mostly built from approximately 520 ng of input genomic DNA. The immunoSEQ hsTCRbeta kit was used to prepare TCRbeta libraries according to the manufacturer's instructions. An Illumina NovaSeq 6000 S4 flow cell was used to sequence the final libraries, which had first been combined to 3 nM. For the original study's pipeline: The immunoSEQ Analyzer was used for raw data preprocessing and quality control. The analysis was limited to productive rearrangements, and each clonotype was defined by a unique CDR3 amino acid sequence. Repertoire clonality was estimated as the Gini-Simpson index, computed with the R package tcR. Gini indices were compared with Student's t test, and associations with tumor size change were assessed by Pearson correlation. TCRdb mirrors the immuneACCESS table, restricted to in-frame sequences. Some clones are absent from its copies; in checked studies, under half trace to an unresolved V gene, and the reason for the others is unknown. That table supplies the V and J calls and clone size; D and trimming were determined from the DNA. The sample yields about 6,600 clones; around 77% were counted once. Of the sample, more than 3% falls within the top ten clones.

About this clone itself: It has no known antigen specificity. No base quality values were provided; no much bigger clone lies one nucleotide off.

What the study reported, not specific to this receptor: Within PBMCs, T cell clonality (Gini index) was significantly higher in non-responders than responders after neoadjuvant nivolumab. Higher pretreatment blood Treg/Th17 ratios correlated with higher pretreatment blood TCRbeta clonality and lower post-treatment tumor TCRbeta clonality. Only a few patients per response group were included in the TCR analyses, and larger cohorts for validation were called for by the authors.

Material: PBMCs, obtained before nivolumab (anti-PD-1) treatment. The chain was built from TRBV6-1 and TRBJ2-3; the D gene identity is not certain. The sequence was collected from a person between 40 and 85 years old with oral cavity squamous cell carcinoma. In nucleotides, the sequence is TGTGCCAGCAGTGAATTCTCCTCTCCTGGCACAGATACGCAGTATTTT. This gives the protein CASSEFSSPGTDTQYF.